The rows below give T cell receptor beta chains drawn from one sample of a study of T cell responses to AZD1222 COVID-19 vaccine. Measured with immunoSEQ multiplex PCR; TCRdb has only the in-frame clones, and not every one. The sample shows more than 25,000 clones, 75% to 90% of them seen only once. This sample comprised peripheral blood, obtained on day 0 of AZD1222 vaccination. The receptor set was obtained from an adult in good health. CDR3s include the opening cysteine and the closing phenylalanine or tryptophan. Each record gives: V gene, D gene, clone size, J gene, CDR3 DNA, CDR3 protein. The D gene is left open where the match is weak. Clone sizes are given selectively: once, few, many, or a class where the clone is expanded.

v_gene: TRBV30; d_gene: NA; abundance: once; j_gene: TRBJ2-5; CDR3nt: TGTGCCTGGAGAAGGGATCAAGAGACCCAGTACTTC; CDR3aa: CAWRRDQETQYF
v_gene: TRBV9; d_gene: NA; abundance: NA; j_gene: TRBJ2-3; CDR3nt: TGTGCCAGCAGCCTACGCACAGATACGCAGTATTTT; CDR3aa: CASSLRTDTQYF
v_gene: TRBV13; d_gene: TRBD1; abundance: NA; j_gene: TRBJ2-7; CDR3nt: TGTGCCAGCAGCTTGGGACAGGGCCCTGTCGAGCAGTACTTC; CDR3aa: CASSLGQGPVEQYF
v_gene: TRBV5-1; d_gene: NA; abundance: NA; j_gene: TRBJ1-6; CDR3nt: TGCGCCAGCAGCTTTGAGGGGCAGGGTCTTAATGATTCACCCCTCCACTTT; CDR3aa: CASSFEGQGLNDSPLHF
v_gene: TRBV19; d_gene: NA; abundance: NA; j_gene: TRBJ2-3; CDR3nt: TGTGCCAGTAGTATTCTGGCGGACGGCCCAGATACGCAGTATTTT; CDR3aa: CASSILADGPDTQYF
v_gene: TRBV4-1; d_gene: TRBD1; abundance: NA; j_gene: TRBJ1-2; CDR3nt: TGCGCCAGCAGCCAAGATAGTCTACAGACAGGGGGTATGAATGGCTACACCTTC; CDR3aa: CASSQDSLQTGGMNGYTF
v_gene: TRBV7-2; d_gene: NA; abundance: NA; j_gene: TRBJ1-1; CDR3nt: TGTGCCAGCAGCTTAGAGGGGGGACGGATATACACTGAAGCTTTCTTT; CDR3aa: CASSLEGGRIYTEAFF
v_gene: TRBV5-1; d_gene: TRBD2; abundance: NA; j_gene: TRBJ2-7; CDR3nt: TGCGCCAGCAGCTTGGACGGACTAGCGGTGTTGGGTGAGCAGTACTTC; CDR3aa: CASSLDGLAVLGEQYF
v_gene: TRBV7-2; d_gene: TRBD2; abundance: NA; j_gene: TRBJ2-3; CDR3nt: TGTGCCAGCAGCCCCTCCGGCGGGAGGGGAGCAGATACGCAGTATTTT; CDR3aa: CASSPSGGRGADTQYF
v_gene: TRBV5-6; d_gene: TRBD2; abundance: NA; j_gene: TRBJ2-1; CDR3nt: TGTGCCAGCAGCTTGGTGACTAGCGGGAGGGGTAGTCTTGAGGGTGAGCAGTTCTTC; CDR3aa: CASSLVTSGRGSLEGEQFF
v_gene: TRBV14; d_gene: TRBD1; abundance: NA; j_gene: TRBJ1-1; CDR3nt: TGTGCCAGCAGCCGAACAGGGGGCACTGAAGCTTTCTTT; CDR3aa: CASSRTGGTEAFF
v_gene: TRBV10-1; d_gene: NA; abundance: NA; j_gene: TRBJ1-5; CDR3nt: TGCGCCAGCTCCTGGGACAATCAGCCCCAGCATTTT; CDR3aa: CASSWDNQPQHF
v_gene: TRBV7-2; d_gene: TRBD2; abundance: NA; j_gene: TRBJ2-3; CDR3nt: TGTGCCAGCAGCTCCGGGGGGTGGGTCGCGGATACGCAGTATTTT; CDR3aa: CASSSGGWVADTQYF
v_gene: TRBV7-9; d_gene: TRBD1; abundance: NA; j_gene: TRBJ2-3; CDR3nt: TGTGCCAGCAGCTCCCGGACAGGGGGCGAGGATACGCAGTATTTT; CDR3aa: CASSSRTGGEDTQYF
v_gene: TRBV11-3; d_gene: TRBD1; abundance: NA; j_gene: TRBJ1-5; CDR3nt: TGTGCCAGCAGCTCCTGGGGGGGACAGGGGGCGCTAAGGGATCAGCCCCAGCATTTT; CDR3aa: CASSSWGGQGALRDQPQHF
v_gene: TRBV5-1; d_gene: TRBD2; abundance: NA; j_gene: TRBJ2-5; CDR3nt: TGCGCCAGCAGCGCGGGACTAGCGGGGGTAAACCAAGAGACCCAGTACTTC; CDR3aa: CASSAGLAGVNQETQYF
v_gene: TRBV19; d_gene: NA; abundance: NA; j_gene: TRBJ1-5; CDR3nt: TGTGCCAGTAGTATCCCCCTGGGGGGGCCCCAGCATTTT; CDR3aa: CASSIPLGGPQHF
v_gene: TRBV9; d_gene: TRBD2; abundance: NA; j_gene: TRBJ2-3; CDR3nt: TGTGCCAGCAGCGTGCCGGGACTAGCGGACACAGATACGCAGTATTTT; CDR3aa: CASSVPGLADTDTQYF
v_gene: TRBV5-1; d_gene: TRBD2; abundance: NA; j_gene: TRBJ2-5; CDR3nt: TGCGCCAGCAGCTTGGCCTTGACGGGAGGGGGAAGAGAGACCCAGTACTTC; CDR3aa: CASSLALTGGGRETQYF
v_gene: TRBV5-1; d_gene: NA; abundance: NA; j_gene: TRBJ2-3; CDR3nt: TGCGCCAGCAGCTGGGACGGTAGCACAGATACGCAGTATTTT; CDR3aa: CASSWDGSTDTQYF
v_gene: TRBV4-3; d_gene: NA; abundance: NA; j_gene: TRBJ1-5; CDR3nt: TGCGCCAGCAGCCCGACTCTTAGCAATCAGCCCCAGCATTTT; CDR3aa: CASSPTLSNQPQHF
v_gene: TRBV5-1; d_gene: NA; abundance: NA; j_gene: TRBJ2-7; CDR3nt: TGCGCCAGCAGCCCCGGGGTGGAGCAAGCCGAGCAGTACTTC; CDR3aa: CASSPGVEQAEQYF
v_gene: TRBV18; d_gene: TRBD2; abundance: NA; j_gene: TRBJ2-1; CDR3nt: TGTGCCAGCTCACCTTTAGCGGGAGTTAGTGAGCAGTTCTTC; CDR3aa: CASSPLAGVSEQFF
v_gene: TRBV19; d_gene: NA; abundance: NA; j_gene: TRBJ2-2; CDR3nt: TGTGCCAGTAGGCTCACGGGGACAAACACCGGGGAGCTGTTTTTT; CDR3aa: CASRLTGTNTGELFF
v_gene: TRBV4-1; d_gene: NA; abundance: NA; j_gene: TRBJ1-1; CDR3nt: TGCGCCAGCAGCCAGGTAGACAGCACTGAAGCTTTCTTT; CDR3aa: CASSQVDSTEAFF
v_gene: TRBV15; d_gene: NA; abundance: NA; j_gene: TRBJ2-7; CDR3nt: TGTGCCACCAGCAGAGATCCCGGGGCGAGCTCCTACGAGCAGTACTTC; CDR3aa: CATSRDPGASSYEQYF
v_gene: TRBV3-1/TRBV3-2; d_gene: TRBD1; abundance: NA; j_gene: TRBJ1-1; CDR3nt: TGTGCCAGCAGCAAACAGGACAGGGTCTGGGGTGAAGCTTTCTTT; CDR3aa: CASSKQDRVWGEAFF
v_gene: TRBV28; d_gene: TRBD1; abundance: once; j_gene: TRBJ1-5; CDR3nt: TGTGCCAGCAGTTTTGGACAGGGCGCAAATAGCAATCAGCCCCAGCATTTT; CDR3aa: CASSFGQGANSNQPQHF
v_gene: TRBV11-3; d_gene: NA; abundance: NA; j_gene: TRBJ2-7; CDR3nt: TGTGCCAGCAGCTTAGATCATCTATACGAGCAGTACTTC; CDR3aa: CASSLDHLYEQYF
v_gene: TRBV6-6; d_gene: NA; abundance: NA; j_gene: TRBJ1-5; CDR3nt: TGTGCCAGCAGTTACTTCGGGGATCAGCCCCAGCATTTT; CDR3aa: CASSYFGDQPQHF
v_gene: TRBV6-6; d_gene: NA; abundance: NA; j_gene: TRBJ1-2; CDR3nt: TGTGCCAGCAACCCTCCGGGATTCCCCTATGGCTACACCTTC; CDR3aa: CASNPPGFPYGYTF
v_gene: TRBV30; d_gene: NA; abundance: NA; j_gene: TRBJ2-7; CDR3nt: TGTGCCTGGAGTGTAACCCTGGCACTCGAGCAGTACTTC; CDR3aa: CAWSVTLALEQYF
v_gene: TRBV5-4; d_gene: NA; abundance: NA; j_gene: TRBJ2-1; CDR3nt: TGTGCCAGCAGCTTAGCGGGTGCCTACAATGAGCAGTTCTTC; CDR3aa: CASSLAGAYNEQFF
v_gene: TRBV21-1; d_gene: NA; abundance: NA; j_gene: TRBJ2-3; CDR3nt: TGTGCCAGCAGGAGGCCTCACGGATCCACAGATACGCAGTATTTT; CDR3aa: CASRRPHGSTDTQYF
v_gene: TRBV18; d_gene: NA; abundance: NA; j_gene: TRBJ2-5; CDR3nt: TGTGCCAGCTCACCAACGAGCGGGCAAGAGACCCAGTACTTC; CDR3aa: CASSPTSGQETQYF
v_gene: TRBV28; d_gene: NA; abundance: NA; j_gene: TRBJ2-7; CDR3nt: TGTGCCAGCAGCAAAACAAGCGCCGACCCCTACGAGCAGTACTTC; CDR3aa: CASSKTSADPYEQYF
v_gene: TRBV5-5; d_gene: TRBD1; abundance: NA; j_gene: TRBJ1-2; CDR3nt: TGTGCCAGCAGCTGGAGGGGGGACAGCTATGGCTACACCTTC; CDR3aa: CASSWRGDSYGYTF
v_gene: TRBV5-1; d_gene: NA; abundance: NA; j_gene: TRBJ2-5; CDR3nt: TGCGCCAGCAGCTTGGCCCCTAGCAGTAAACAAGAGACCCAGTACTTC; CDR3aa: CASSLAPSSKQETQYF
v_gene: TRBV7-9; d_gene: NA; abundance: NA; j_gene: TRBJ2-2; CDR3nt: TGTGCCAGCAGCCCTAATACGGACCCCGGGGAGCTGTTTTTT; CDR3aa: CASSPNTDPGELFF
v_gene: TRBV7-9; d_gene: TRBD2; abundance: once; j_gene: TRBJ2-3; CDR3nt: TGTGCCAGCAGCGCCGAGAGACTAGCGGGTCGCACAGATACGCAGTATTTT; CDR3aa: CASSAERLAGRTDTQYF
v_gene: TRBV7-2; d_gene: NA; abundance: NA; j_gene: TRBJ1-5; CDR3nt: TGTGCCAGCAGCACCTTCAATCAGCCCCAGCATTTT; CDR3aa: CASSTFNQPQHF
v_gene: TRBV5-1; d_gene: TRBD2; abundance: once; j_gene: TRBJ2-7; CDR3nt: TGCGCCAGCAGCTTACCGACTAGCGGGGGTTCCTACGAGCAGTACTTC; CDR3aa: CASSLPTSGGSYEQYF
v_gene: TRBV9; d_gene: TRBD1; abundance: NA; j_gene: TRBJ2-7; CDR3nt: TGTGCCAGCAGCCCCCGGGACAGGGGGCCCAACACCTACGAGCAGTACTTC; CDR3aa: CASSPRDRGPNTYEQYF
v_gene: TRBV12-3/TRBV12-4; d_gene: NA; abundance: NA; j_gene: TRBJ2-7; CDR3nt: TGTGCCAGCAGTTCGGACAGTTACTACGAGCAGTACTTC; CDR3aa: CASSSDSYYEQYF
v_gene: TRBV7-2; d_gene: TRBD2; abundance: NA; j_gene: TRBJ2-7; CDR3nt: TGTGCCAGCAGCTTAGTACTAGCGGGAGTTTACGAGCAGTACTTC; CDR3aa: CASSLVLAGVYEQYF
v_gene: TRBV5-4; d_gene: NA; abundance: once; j_gene: TRBJ2-7; CDR3nt: TGTGCCAGCAGCAACAGACTCGACTACGAGCAGTACTTC; CDR3aa: CASSNRLDYEQYF
v_gene: TRBV29-1; d_gene: NA; abundance: NA; j_gene: TRBJ1-4; CDR3nt: TGCAGCGGGAGGGCCACAAATGAAAAACTGTTTTTT; CDR3aa: CSGRATNEKLFF
v_gene: TRBV2; d_gene: NA; abundance: NA; j_gene: TRBJ1-4; CDR3nt: TGTGCCAGCAGTGTTTATGAAAAACTGTTTTTT; CDR3aa: CASSVYEKLFF
v_gene: TRBV28; d_gene: NA; abundance: NA; j_gene: TRBJ2-7; CDR3nt: TGTGCCAGCAGTTTAAACTACTACGAGCAGTACTTC; CDR3aa: CASSLNYYEQYF
v_gene: TRBV10-1; d_gene: NA; abundance: NA; j_gene: TRBJ1-2; CDR3nt: TGCGCCAACACAGTGGCGGGGGCCTGCTATGGCTACACCTTC; CDR3aa: CANTVAGACYGYTF
v_gene: TRBV5-4; d_gene: NA; abundance: NA; j_gene: TRBJ2-7; CDR3nt: TGTGCCAGCAGCCCAGAGGGACGGACCTCCTACGAGCAGTACTTC; CDR3aa: CASSPEGRTSYEQYF
v_gene: TRBV11-2; d_gene: NA; abundance: NA; j_gene: TRBJ1-1; CDR3nt: TGTGCCAGCAGGGATTGGTCCTTAATTAACACTGAAGCTTTCTTT; CDR3aa: CASRDWSLINTEAFF
v_gene: TRBV5-1; d_gene: NA; abundance: NA; j_gene: TRBJ2-7; CDR3nt: TGCGCCAGCAGCTTGGATCCAGGGAAAACCTACGAGCAGTACTTC; CDR3aa: CASSLDPGKTYEQYF
v_gene: TRBV4-2; d_gene: NA; abundance: NA; j_gene: TRBJ2-3; CDR3nt: TGTGCCAGCAGCCAAGAGGGCCCGGGAGATACGCAGTATTTT; CDR3aa: CASSQEGPGDTQYF
v_gene: TRBV5-6; d_gene: NA; abundance: NA; j_gene: TRBJ2-7; CDR3nt: TGTGCCAGCAGCTCTGCACCGCCGGCTCCCGCACCCTACGAGCAGTACTTC; CDR3aa: CASSSAPPAPAPYEQYF